The 21 T cell receptor beta chains given below trace back to one sample, sequenced in a study of blood T cell repertoires in COVID-19. Libraries were prepared by immunoSEQ multiplex PCR; TCRdb keeps only in-frame clonotypes and omits some of them. The profile shows approximately 260,000 clones, approximately 89% of them singletons. Sequencing was done on a sample of PBMCs or T cells enriched from blood (not recorded which). Source of these receptors: a woman aged 55-69 years who had recovered from COVID-19.

There are many counts of this clone. The V call is TRBV4-1, the J call TRBJ1-2; D remains ambiguous. Trimming pared 1 base from V and 0 bases from J, leaving 15 bases between. Germline CDR1 is MGHRA and CDR2 is YSYEKL. The CDR3 has 17 residues. CDR3 DNA sequence: TGCGCCAGCAGCCAAGTGTTTACGCGACTCACTAACTATGGCTACACCTTC. Amino acids: CASSQVFTRLTNYGYTF.

The CDR3 loop reads CATSRKAGGFTGELFF. The CDR3 DNA follows: TGTGCCACCAGCCGTAAAGCGGGGGGGTTCACCGGGGAGCTGTTTTTT. The rearrangement uses TRBV15 and TRBJ2-2; 10 bases are a match to TRBD2. J was trimmed by 4 bases and V by 5 bases; bases with no gene match: 7. Looked up from germline, CDR1 is LNHNV and CDR2 is YYDKDF (reference sequence). This CDR3 spans 16 amino acids.

The V gene is TRBV10-3, the J gene TRBJ2-1; D unclear. CDR3 length: 11 amino acids. Trimming left V 3 bases short and J 6 bases short, with 3 bases between. CDR1 and CDR2 from the germline V gene are ENHRY and SYGVKD. In DNA form, the CDR3 reads TGTGCCATCAGTGATAGCAATGAGCAGTTCTTC. It encodes CAISDSNEQFF.

J is TRBJ2-7 and V is TRBV18, with 13 bases aligning to TRBD2. The V segment lost 4 bases and the J segment 7 bases; nucleotides outside the gene matches: 16. Germline CDR1 is KGHSH and CDR2 is LQKENI. The CDR3 extends over 18 amino acids. The CDR3, as DNA: TGTGCCAGCTCACATACCTCCGGACTAGCGGGAGTGGGATGGGAGCAGTACTTC. Translated, it gives CASSHTSGLAGVGWEQYF.

In the case of this clone: At one boundary the junction diverges from the germline segment, which might be a read error. The chain has TRBV7-3 and TRBJ2-1; perhaps TRBD2 as D (5 bases). CDR3 length: 15 amino acids. CDR1 and CDR2 (germline): SGHTA, FQGTGA. The CDR3 protein is CASSPGVASYYEQFF. In nucleotides, the CDR3 is TGTGCCAGCAGCCCCGGCGTGGCTAGCTACTATGAGCAGTTCTTC.

The sample holds one count of this clone. This chain joins TRBV2 and TRBJ1-5; 8 nucleotides match TRBD1. The CDR3 loop spans 15 amino acids. Germline CDR1 reads SNHLY; CDR2 reads FYNNEI. J gave up 4 bases and V 4 bases, and 6 bases lay outside the gene matches. The CDR3 reads CASSAQGALNQPQHF. The CDR3 coding sequence is TGTGCCAGCAGTGCCCAGGGGGCTTTAAATCAGCCCCAGCATTTT.

The chain links TRBV19 to TRBJ1-5; the match to TRBD1 covers 11 bases. Losses at the gene ends were 5 bases for V and 4 bases for J; bases not matched to a gene: 4. The germline gives CDR1 LNHDA, CDR2 SQIVND (reference sequence). This CDR3 comprises 15 residues. DNA of the CDR3: TGTGCCAGTAGTCGGGACAGGGGGTTGAATCAGCCCCAGCATTTT. Amino acids: CASSRDRGLNQPQHF. The whole variable domain, remainder taken from reference TRBV19 and TRBJ1-5, is DGGITQSPKYLFRKEGQNVTLSCEQNLNHDAMYWYRQDPGQGLRLIYYSQIVNDFQKGDIAEGYSVSREKKESFPLTVTSAQKNPTAFYLCASSRDRGLNQPQHFGDGTRLSIL.

This chain uses TRBV7-9 with TRBJ1-2; D remains ambiguous. The CDR3 is made up of 14 amino acids. Trimming took off 5 bases at V and 8 bases at J, with 18 bases between the two ends. The germline V gene has CDR1 SEHNR and CDR2 FQNEAQ (reference sequence). CDR3 DNA: TGTGCCAGCAGCCTACTGGTGCCCCCGGGGGGCTACACCTTC. Its translation is CASSLLVPPGGYTF.

The chain is built from TRBV29-1 and TRBJ1-1; TRBD1 matches 8 bases. V lost 7 bases to trimming and J lost 5 bases; unmatched junction nucleotides: 9. CDR3 size: 13 residues. The germline V gene encodes CDR1 SQVTM and CDR2 ANQGSEA. The CDR3, as DNA: TGCAGCGCCCAGGACAGGGTAGCAACTGAAGCTTTCTTT. This gives the protein CSAQDRVATEAFF.

This chain uses TRBV7-8 with TRBJ2-3, with TRBD2 matching over 12 bases. V was pared by 5 bases and J by 3 bases, with 3 bases of the junction left unmatched. In germline, CDR1 is SGHVS, CDR2 FQNEAQ. This CDR3 is 15 amino acids long. The CDR3 DNA reads as TGTGCCAGCAGCGTCACTAGCGGGGGGACAGATACGCAGTATTTT. It specifies CASSVTSGGTDTQYF.

This clone has only one observation. V and J are TRBV5-1 and TRBJ2-7; possible D gene TRBD2, 7 bases. Deletions cut 4 bases from V and 3 bases from J, with 14 bases between. This CDR3 comprises 14 residues. The germline V gene encodes CDR1 SGHRS and CDR2 YFSETQ. CDR3 loop: CASSLGGGFYEQYF. DNA of the CDR3: TGCGCCAGCAGCCTGGGAGGGGGTTTCTACGAGCAGTACTTC.

The V gene is TRBV28, the J gene TRBJ1-1, with D possibly TRBD1 on 5 matching bases. CDR1 and CDR2 (germline): MDHEN, SYDVKM. Trimming stripped 5 bases from V and 3 bases from J, with 16 bases between. The CDR3 has 15 residues. CDR3 in DNA: TGTGCCAGCAGTCCAAACCGACAGCGATACACTGAAGCTTTCTTT. This codes for CASSPNRQRYTEAFF.

The J gene is TRBJ1-3, the V gene TRBV5-1, with D perhaps TRBD1 (5 bases). V gave up 1 base and J gave up 4 bases, with 12 bases separating them. The CDR3 contains 15 residues. CDR1 is SGHRS and CDR2 is YFSETQ in the germline V gene. As DNA, the CDR3 is TGCGCCAGCAGCTTGACTGGGACTGCAGGAAACACCATATATTTT. Amino acid sequence: CASSLTGTAGNTIYF.

As DNA, the CDR3 is TGTGCCAACCGGGGGGGGGCTACCTACGAGCAGTACTTC. This codes for CANRGGATYEQYF. The chain carries TRBV11-3 and TRBJ2-7; 8 bases match TRBD2. The CDR3 extends over 13 amino acids. Germline V gene data show CDR1 as SGHNT and CDR2 as YENEEA. After removal of 10 bases from V and 2 bases from J, the junction contained 7 bases not matched to a gene.

The CDR3 DNA is TGTGCCAGCTCACCATTGGAGGGCCAGGGGGCGTTGGAGACCCAGTACTTC. Encoded protein: CASSPLEGQGALETQYF. This chain connects TRBV18 to TRBJ2-5, with 8 bases that match TRBD1. The V and J ends lost 2 bases and 5 bases, in that order; junction bases with no gene match: 13. CDR3 size: 17 residues. CDR1 is KGHSH, CDR2 LQKENI, per germline.

This clone was seen just once. The chain recombines TRBV7-9 with TRBJ1-2; 7 bases are shared with TRBD1. Germline CDR1 SEHNR, CDR2 FQNEAQ (reference sequence). The length of the CDR3 is 16 residues. The J segment lost 2 bases and the V segment lost 8 bases, leaving 14 bases of the junction unmatched. The DNA of the CDR3 is TGTGCCAGCGTAGGAATAGGGGGACAGCCCAACTATGGCTACACCTTC. This gives the protein CASVGIGGQPNYGYTF. Filled out from reference TRBV7-9 and TRBJ1-2, the complete variable domain reads DTGVSQNPRHKITKRGQNVTFRCDPISEHNRLYWYRQTLGQGPEFLTYFQNEAQLEKSRLLSDRFSAERPKGSFSTLEIQRTEQGDSAMYLCASVGIGGQPNYGYTFGSGTRLTVV.

In its sample, this clone was seen a few times. The chain employs TRBV6-6 and TRBJ2-3, with D perhaps TRBD2 (5 bases). Germline V gene sequence: CDR1 MNHNY, CDR2 SVGAGI (reference sequence). The CDR3 contains 14 residues. V lost 0 bases to trimming and J lost 8 bases, with 12 bases between them. The CDR3 DNA sequence: TGTGCCAGCAGTTACTCGAGTGCCGGAGGTACGCAGTATTTT. Protein sequence: CASSYSSAGGTQYF.

V usage is TRBV6-6 and J usage is TRBJ2-7; D not certain. Deletions cut 5 bases from V and 1 base from J, with 12 bases between. The length of the CDR3 is 14 residues. Germline loops: CDR1 MNHNY, CDR2 SVGAGI (reference sequence). The CDR3, as DNA: TGTGCCAGCAGTGGGCGAATATCATCCTACGAGCAGTACTTC. Protein: CASSGRISSYEQYF.

The V and J genes are TRBV18 and TRBJ1-2; unclear D gene. V was pared by 2 bases and J by 5 bases, with 9 bases between. Germline V gene sequence: CDR1 KGHSH, CDR2 LQKENI. This CDR3 is built from 13 residues. CDR3 protein: CASSPGQTYGYTF. CDR3 bases: TGTGCCAGCTCACCAGGCCAGACATATGGCTACACCTTC.

The V call is TRBV5-6, the J call TRBJ1-2; TRBD1 aligns across 8 bases. The CDR3 has 13 residues. Germline CDR1 reads SGHDT; CDR2 reads YYEEEE. Trimming removed 3 bases from V and 5 bases from J; junction bases left unmatched: 3. The CDR3, as DNA: TGTGCCAGCAGCTATGGACAGGGTTATGGCTACACCTTC. This encodes CASSYGQGYGYTF.

This chain joins TRBV9 and TRBJ2-2; D may be TRBD1 (6 bases). The CDR3 sequence is 15 residues long. The germline V gene has CDR1 SGDLS and CDR2 YYNGEE. The ends were cut back, 1 base at V and 4 bases at J, with 11 bases in the middle. CDR3 bases: TGTGCCAGCAGCGTATCAGGGGCCTTCACCGGGGAGCTGTTTTTT. It is translated as CASSVSGAFTGELFF.